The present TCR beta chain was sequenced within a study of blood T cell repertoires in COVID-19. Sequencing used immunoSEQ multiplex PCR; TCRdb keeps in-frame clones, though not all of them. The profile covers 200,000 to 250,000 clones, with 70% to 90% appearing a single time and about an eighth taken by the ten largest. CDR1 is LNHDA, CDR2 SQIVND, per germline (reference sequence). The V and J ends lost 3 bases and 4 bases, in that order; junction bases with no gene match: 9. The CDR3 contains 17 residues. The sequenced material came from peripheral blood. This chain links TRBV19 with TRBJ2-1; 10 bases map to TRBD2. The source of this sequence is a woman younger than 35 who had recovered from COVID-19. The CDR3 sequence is CASSMDGAGGPYNEQFF. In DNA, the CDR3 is TGTGCCAGTAGTATGGATGGAGCGGGAGGGCCATACAATGAGCAGTTCTTC.